This T cell receptor beta chain was captured by sequencing in a study of Ad26.COV2.S vaccination and SARS-CoV-2 variants. Whole-study context: Ad26.COV2.S was injected intramuscularly once or twice, 56 days apart.

Study-wide results and caveats: Once vaccination had occurred, spike-specific CD8+ and CD4+ T cell responses reportedly showed substantial breadth.

Produced via immunoSEQ multiplex PCR; TCRdb's table is partial and in-frame only. The repertoire holds 250,000 or so clones, around 88% seen once, with approximately 3% in the top ten. Treatment: about 20 received Ad26.COV2.S at low or high dose, single or two shots; a few received placebo; per-sample allocation not given. The investigators took samples on day 63 after the first vaccine or placebo injection. Boston provided a donor who was an adult aged 18-55 years. With regard to this clone: Its antigen is unidentified.

V lost 4 bases to trimming and J lost 0 bases, with 11 bases between them. Germline CDR1 reads LGHNA; CDR2 reads YNFKEQ. The CDR3 runs 15 residues. The rearrangement joins TRBV4-2 to TRBJ2-3, with D tentatively TRBD2 (6 bases). Specimen: peripheral blood, collected in a trial of Ad26.COV2.S vaccine versus placebo. The receptor was derived from a person between 18 and 65 years old who received the Ad26.COV2.S COVID-19 vaccine or a placebo. The chain's CDR3 is CASSPFGGSTDTQYF. The CDR3 nucleotides read TGTGCCAGCAGCCCTTTCGGGGGTAGCACAGATACGCAGTATTTT.